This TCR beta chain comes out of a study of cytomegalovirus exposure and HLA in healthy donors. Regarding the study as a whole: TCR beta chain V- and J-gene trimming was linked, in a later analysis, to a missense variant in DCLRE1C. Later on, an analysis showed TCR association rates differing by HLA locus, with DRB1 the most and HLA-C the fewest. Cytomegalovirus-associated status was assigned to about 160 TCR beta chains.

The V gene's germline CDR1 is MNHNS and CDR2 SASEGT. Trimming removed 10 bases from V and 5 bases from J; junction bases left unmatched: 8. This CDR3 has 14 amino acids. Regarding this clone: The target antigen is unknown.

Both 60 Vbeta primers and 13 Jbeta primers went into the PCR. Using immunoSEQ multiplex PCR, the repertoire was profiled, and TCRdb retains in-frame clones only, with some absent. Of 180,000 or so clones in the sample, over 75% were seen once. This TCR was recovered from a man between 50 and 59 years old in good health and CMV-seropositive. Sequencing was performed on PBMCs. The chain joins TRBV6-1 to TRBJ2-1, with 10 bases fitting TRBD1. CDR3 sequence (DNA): TGTGCCACCACCCGGGACAGGGGCAACAATGAGCAGTTCTTC. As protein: CATTRDRGNNEQFF.